This TCR beta chain is from a study of response to subunit inactivated influenza vaccine. Study conclusions and caveats: Authors suggested seasonal influenza vaccinations each recruit few new T cells.

In TCRdb, the RT-PCR reads were re-called with MiXCR into one record per CDR3 protein. The data contain roughly 760,000 distinct CDR3 sequences, 21% of them singletons. This CDR3 has 16 amino acids. Looked up from germline, CDR1 is LGHNA and CDR2 is YNFKEQ. V lost 1 base, J lost 0 bases, and 10 bases lay in between. Concerning this clonotype: The target antigen is unknown.

The source material was PBMCs from blood, sampled 4 to 6 days after vaccination. This receptor was taken from a man aged 50-59 years who received an inactivated influenza vaccine. This chain uses TRBV4-2 with TRBJ2-1; D unclear. The CDR3 sequence is CASSQVVGISYNEQFF. The CDR3 region has the DNA TGTGCCAGCAGCCAAGTTGTGGGGATCTCCTACAATGAGCAGTTCTTC.